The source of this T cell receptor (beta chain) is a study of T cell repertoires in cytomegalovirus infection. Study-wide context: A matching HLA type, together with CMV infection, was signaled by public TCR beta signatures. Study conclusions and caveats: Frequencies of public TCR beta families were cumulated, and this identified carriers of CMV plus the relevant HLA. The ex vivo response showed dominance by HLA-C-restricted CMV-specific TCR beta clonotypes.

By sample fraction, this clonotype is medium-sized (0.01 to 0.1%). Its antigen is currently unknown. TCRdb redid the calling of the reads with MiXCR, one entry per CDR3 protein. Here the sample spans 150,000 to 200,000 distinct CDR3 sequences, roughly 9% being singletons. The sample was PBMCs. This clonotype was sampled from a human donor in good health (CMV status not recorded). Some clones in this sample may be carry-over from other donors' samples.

Here the CDR3 reads CASVPGRVPYEQYF. The CDR3 region has the DNA TGTGCCAGCGTGCCGGGGCGGGTACCCTACGAGCAGTACTTC. The J gene is TRBJ2-7, the V gene TRBV7-2, with D tentatively TRBD1 or TRBD2 (5 bases each). Trimming removed 8 bases at V and 2 bases at J, with 16 bases between. Germline V gene lookup returns CDR1 SGHTA and CDR2 FQGNSA. This CDR3 is built from 14 residues.